This is a list of T cell receptor beta chains from one sample in a study of cytomegalovirus exposure and HLA in healthy donors. Produced via immunoSEQ multiplex PCR; TCRdb's table is partial and in-frame only. The repertoire holds 70,000 or so clones, with nearly 95% as singletons. The sequenced sample consisted of PBMCs. These receptors all come from a man between 18 and 29 years old in good health and CMV-seropositive. The CDR3 runs from the conserved cysteine through the conserved F or W. D genes are given only for firm matches. Clone size is shown for a subset of rows, as once, few, many or a class of expanded clone.

-,-,TRBJ2-3,TRBV5-6,CASSCSGTLCTDTQYF,TGTGCCAGCAGTTGCTCCGGGACTCTTTGCACAGATACGCAGTATTTT
TRBD2,-,TRBJ2-1,TRBV7-2,CASSLGKLAGNNEQFF,TGTGCCAGCAGCTTGGGGAAACTAGCGGGTAACAATGAGCAGTTCTTC
-,-,TRBJ2-1,TRBV10-3,CAISEKWQGPEDNEQFF,TGTGCCATCAGTGAAAAGTGGCAGGGGCCCGAAGACAATGAGCAGTTCTTC
-,-,TRBJ2-1,TRBV5-1,CASSLTLGDEQFF,TGCGCCAGCAGCTTAACCCTGGGCGATGAGCAGTTCTTC
TRBD1,-,TRBJ2-4,TRBV4-1,CASSQPYRGIKNIQYF,TGCGCCAGCAGCCAACCCTACAGGGGTATCAAAAACATTCAGTACTTC
-,-,TRBJ2-5,TRBV28,CASSLTFSAQYF,TGTGCCAGCAGTTTAACCTTTAGTGCCCAGTACTTC
-,-,TRBJ2-3,TRBV7-9,CASSPYVDTQYF,TGTGCCAGCAGCCCCTACGTGGATACGCAGTATTTT
TRBD2,-,TRBJ2-4,TRBV5-1,CASSLEREDIQYF,TGCGCCAGCAGCCTAGAGCGGGAGGACATTCAGTACTTC
-,-,TRBJ2-7,TRBV5-1,CASSLGAPDIPPNRYF,TGCGCCAGCAGCTTGGGGGCCCCGGACATACCGCCTAATAGGTACTTC
TRBD1,-,TRBJ2-1,TRBV12-5,CASGLVTGGAVHEQFF,TGTGCTAGTGGTTTGGTCACAGGGGGCGCAGTCCATGAGCAGTTCTTC
TRBD1,-,TRBJ2-7,TRBV11-3,CASSPGQESDEQYF,TGTGCCAGCAGCCCCGGACAGGAGTCGGACGAGCAGTACTTC
TRBD1,-,TRBJ2-3,TRBV6-1,CASSAQGQGADTQYF,TGTGCCAGCAGTGCCCAAGGGCAGGGGGCAGATACGCAGTATTTT
-,-,TRBJ1-2,TRBV10-3,CAISENVILNGGYGYTF,TGTGCCATCAGTGAGAACGTGATTCTGAACGGAGGCTATGGCTACACCTTC
-,-,TRBJ1-2,TRBV6-5,CASRYTRDYGYTF,TGTGCCAGCAGGTACACCCGGGACTATGGCTACACCTTC
TRBD1,-,TRBJ1-1,TRBV5-1,CASSLNQGGSTEAFF,TGCGCCAGCAGCTTGAATCAGGGGGGTAGCACTGAAGCTTTCTTT
TRBD1,-,TRBJ2-4,TRBV5-1,CASSPNPGQVLAKNIQYF,TGCGCCAGCAGTCCGAACCCGGGACAGGTCTTAGCCAAAAACATTCAGTACTTC
-,-,TRBJ1-2,TRBV28,CASIPGERAVYGYTF,TGTGCCAGCATCCCAGGGGAACGGGCTGTCTATGGCTACACCTTC
-,-,TRBJ2-7,TRBV9,CASSVGPGQFSYEQYF,TGTGCCAGCAGCGTGGGCCCAGGGCAGTTTTCCTACGAGCAGTACTTC
TRBD2,-,TRBJ2-1,TRBV5-4,CASSLTSGYNEQFF,TGTGCCAGCAGCTTGACTAGCGGTTACAATGAGCAGTTCTTC
TRBD1,-,TRBJ1-5,TRBV2,CASRSQGASNQPQHF,TGTGCCAGCAGGTCACAGGGGGCCAGCAATCAGCCCCAGCATTTT
-,once,TRBJ1-4,TRBV6-1,CASSEAYYEKLFF,TGTGCCAGCAGTGAAGCTTATTATGAAAAACTGTTTTTT
-,-,TRBJ1-1,TRBV5-5,CASREKTVIMNTEAFF,TGTGCCAGCAGGGAGAAGACGGTGATAATGAACACTGAAGCTTTCTTT
-,-,TRBJ2-3,TRBV28,CASSSLQRDTQYF,TGTGCCAGCAGTTCTCTCCAGCGAGATACGCAGTATTTT
-,-,TRBJ2-5,TRBV6-1,CASRDTDGRLETQYF,TGTGCCAGCAGGGATACAGACGGAAGGTTGGAGACCCAGTACTTC
TRBD2,-,TRBJ2-1,TRBV5-1,CASSWTSGVGNEQFF,TGCGCCAGCAGCTGGACTAGCGGGGTAGGAAATGAGCAGTTCTTC
-,-,TRBJ2-5,TRBV29-1,CSVEWPGIGETQYF,TGCAGCGTTGAATGGCCCGGGATTGGGGAGACCCAGTACTTC
TRBD1,-,TRBJ2-1,TRBV19,CASSETGGLGNEQFF,TGTGCCAGTAGCGAGACAGGGGGGTTGGGAAATGAGCAGTTCTTC
TRBD2,-,TRBJ2-7,TRBV6-6,CASSLRGYYEQYF,TGTGCCAGCAGTTTGCGGGGGTACTACGAGCAGTACTTC
-,-,TRBJ2-3,TRBV6-6,CASSYGGSTDTQYF,TGTGCCAGCAGTTACGGCGGGAGCACAGATACGCAGTATTTT
TRBD2,-,TRBJ2-5,TRBV28,CASSFLVGGRSQETQYF,TGTGCCAGCAGTTTCCTGGTAGGCGGGAGGAGTCAAGAGACCCAGTACTTC
-,-,TRBJ2-1,TRBV7-3,CASSPLGSVYNEQFF,TGTGCCAGCAGCCCCCTGGGTAGCGTCTACAATGAGCAGTTCTTC
TRBD2,-,TRBJ2-6,TRBV19,CASSTLGLAGVSGANVLTF,TGTGCCAGTAGTACCCTCGGACTAGCGGGAGTTTCTGGGGCCAACGTCCTGACTTTC
TRBD1,-,TRBJ2-7,TRBV28,CASPPGHRRQGDYEQYF,TGTGCCAGCCCCCCCGGTCATAGGAGACAGGGGGACTACGAGCAGTACTTC
-,once,TRBJ2-7,TRBV28,CASRPTGDREQYF,TGTGCCAGCAGACCTACGGGGGATAGGGAGCAGTACTTC
TRBD1,-,TRBJ2-5,TRBV7-3,CASSLSGTGEETQYF,TGTGCCAGCAGCTTATCAGGGACAGGGGAAGAGACCCAGTACTTC
TRBD2,-,TRBJ2-5,TRBV30,CAWSKWEGLVETQYF,TGTGCCTGGAGTAAGTGGGAGGGCCTCGTGGAGACCCAGTACTTC
TRBD2,-,TRBJ2-3,TRBV30,CAWSAPRLAADTQYF,TGTGCCTGGAGTGCCCCGCGACTAGCGGCGGATACGCAGTATTTT
-,-,TRBJ2-2,TRBV10-3,CAISLAGELFF,TGTGCCATCAGTCTAGCTGGGGAGCTGTTTTTT
-,once,TRBJ2-6,TRBV9,CASSVAYGRAGANVLTF,TGTGCCAGCAGCGTAGCTTATGGGCGGGCTGGGGCCAACGTCCTGACTTTC
TRBD1,-,TRBJ2-7,TRBV27,CASSLSGTDSYEQYF,TGTGCCAGCAGTTTATCCGGGACAGACTCCTACGAGCAGTACTTC
-,-,TRBJ1-5,TRBV11-2,CASSLVSGESNQPQHF,TGTGCCAGCAGCTTAGTTTCGGGGGAAAGCAATCAGCCCCAGCATTTT
TRBD1,-,TRBJ1-2,TRBV7-9,CASTQPDRGGGYTF,TGTGCCAGCACTCAACCGGACAGGGGAGGAGGCTACACCTTC
-,-,TRBJ2-7,TRBV29-1,CSAEGAYEQYF,TGCAGCGCGGAGGGTGCCTACGAGCAGTACTTC
TRBD1,-,TRBJ1-4,TRBV27,CASSLQGAREKLFF,TGTGCCAGCAGTCTACAGGGGGCAAGAGAAAAACTGTTTTTT
-,-,TRBJ1-2,TRBV5-4,CASSSEDYGYTF,TGTGCCAGCAGTAGTGAGGACTATGGCTACACCTTC
-,-,TRBJ2-2,TRBV10-2,CASRDLRTYSNTGELFF,TGCGCCAGCAGAGACCTCAGGACTTATTCGAACACCGGGGAGCTGTTTTTT
-,-,TRBJ1-5,TRBV4-1,CASSQALRNQPQHF,TGCGCCAGCAGCCAAGCGTTACGGAATCAGCCCCAGCATTTT
-,-,TRBJ1-1,TRBV27,CASSLGRGNTEAFF,TGTGCCAGCAGTTTGGGCCGTGGGAACACTGAAGCTTTCTTT
TRBD2,once,TRBJ2-7,TRBV7-8,CASSLRLAGDSYEQYF,TGTGCCAGCAGCTTGAGACTAGCGGGGGACTCCTACGAGCAGTACTTC
-,-,TRBJ1-4,TRBV13,CASRFRLNEKLFF,TGTGCCAGCAGATTCAGGTTGAATGAAAAACTGTTTTTT
TRBD2,-,TRBJ2-3,TRBV19,CASRPLAGVSTDTQYF,TGTGCCAGTAGGCCCCTAGCGGGAGTTTCCACAGATACGCAGTATTTT
TRBD2,once,TRBJ2-1,TRBV9,CASSLGGSMNEQFF,TGTGCCAGCAGCTTGGGCGGGAGTATGAATGAGCAGTTCTTC
-,-,TRBJ2-1,TRBV28,CASSLLGQGGEQFF,TGTGCCAGCAGTTTATTAGGGCAGGGGGGTGAGCAGTTCTTC
-,-,TRBJ2-1,TRBV7-9,CASSLPTRDEQFF,TGTGCCAGCAGCTTACCAACTCGGGATGAGCAGTTCTTC
-,-,TRBJ2-1,TRBV19,CASSIPPSGFNEQFF,TGTGCCAGTAGTATTCCTCCGTCAGGGTTTAATGAGCAGTTCTTC